The clone carrying this TCR beta chain was counted ten times or more. Its cognate antigen is unknown. This CDR3 contains 14 residues. The germline V gene has CDR1 DFQATT and CDR2 SNEGSKA (reference sequence). V lost 2 bases and J lost 2, with 12 bases in between. MiXCR was run by TCRdb on the RT-PCR reads, yielding one entry per CDR3 protein. The table includes about 650,000 distinct CDR3 sequences, 15% to 18% detected once. This entry is derived from a study of response to subunit inactivated influenza vaccine. Study-wide points: Authors suggested each seasonal influenza vaccination recruits few new T cells.

The chain has TRBV20-1 and TRBJ2-5; D uncertain. The TCR was taken from a man aged 45-65 years who received an inactivated influenza vaccine. The sequencing used PBMCs from blood, collected 11 to 12 days after vaccination. CDR3 nucleotide sequence: TGCAGTGCTAGACAGATCTTGGGGCAAGAGACCCAGTACTTC. Amino acids: CSARQILGQETQYF.